Listed below are T cell receptor beta chains from one sample, sequenced in a study of T cells in Graves' hyperthyroidism and ophthalmopathy. TCRdb called the multiplex PCR reads again in MiXCR, with one record for every CDR3 protein. The sample shows about 210,000 distinct CDR3 sequences, around 17% of them seen only once. The sample consisted of blood. The receptors come from a man aged 40-50 years with Graves' hyperthyroidism. Each CDR3 is given with its conserved first and last residue. Fields, in order: clone size, J gene, D gene, CDR3 length, V gene, CDR3 DNA, CDR3 protein. A D gene is named only where the DNA matches it firmly. Only some rows state a clone size, as once, few, many or a class for expanded clones.

- TRBJ2-4 TRBD2 18 TRBV6-5 TGTGCCAGCAGTTACCAATCGTCAGCGGGGGGGCTCAAAAACATTCAGTACTTC CASSYQSSAGGLKNIQYF
many TRBJ2-1 - 13 TRBV7-9 TGTGCCAGCAGCTATGTGGGGGCAGGTGAGCAGTTCTTC CASSYVGAGEQFF
many TRBJ2-6 - 16 TRBV5-1 TGCGCCAGCAGCTTGACGACGGGAACTGGGGCCAACGTCCTGACTTTC CASSLTTGTGANVLTF
- TRBJ1-1 - 15 TRBV12-3/TRBV12-4 TGTGCCAGCACCCAGGGAGTTGGATTGGGGAGTAAAGCTTTCTTT CASTQGVGLGSKAFF
many TRBJ2-5 - 14 TRBV28 TGTGCCAGTAGTTTAAACGTGGAGGGAGAGACCCAGTACTTC CASSLNVEGETQYF
many TRBJ2-1 - 13 TRBV7-2 TGTGCCAGCAGCTTAGGCCAGGATGATGAGCAGTTCTTC CASSLGQDDEQFF
- TRBJ1-2 - 14 TRBV5-1 TGCGCCAGCAGCTACCAGATTCAGGGTCGGGGCTACACCTTC CASSYQIQGRGYTF
many TRBJ2-7 TRBD2 13 TRBV6-5 TGTGCCAGCAGTTACCCCGGGGGGTCCGAGCAGTACTTC CASSYPGGSEQYF
few TRBJ1-4 - 14 TRBV5-1 TGCGCCAGCAGCTTGGCGGGGGGGGATGAAAAACTGTTTTTT CASSLAGGDEKLFF
many TRBJ2-1 TRBD1 14 TRBV9 TGTGCCAGCAGCGTGATAGGACAGGACAATGAGCAGTTCTTC CASSVIGQDNEQFF
many TRBJ1-1 TRBD1 13 TRBV20-1 TGCAGTGCTACGGGACAGCAGAACACTGAAGCTTTCTTT CSATGQQNTEAFF
few TRBJ1-5 TRBD1 17 TRBV19 TGTGCCAGTAGTATGGGAAGGGGGCGCCAAAGGAATCAGCCCCAGCATTTT CASSMGRGRQRNQPQHF
few TRBJ2-3 - 13 TRBV7-2 TGTACCAGCAGCCCAACGGCGGGGCGTACGCAGTATTTT CTSSPTAGRTQYF
few TRBJ2-7 - 14 TRBV5-1 TGCGCCAGCAACAAAGACAGGTCCTCCTACGAGCAGTACTTC CASNKDRSSYEQYF